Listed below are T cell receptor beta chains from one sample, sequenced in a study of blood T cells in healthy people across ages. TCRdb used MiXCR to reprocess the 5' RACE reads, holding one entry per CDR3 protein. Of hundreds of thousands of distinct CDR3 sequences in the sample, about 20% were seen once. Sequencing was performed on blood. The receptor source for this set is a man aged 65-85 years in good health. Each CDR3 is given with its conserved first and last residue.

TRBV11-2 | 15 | CASSLDRTGGEPQHF
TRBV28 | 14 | CASSPGYNTGELFF
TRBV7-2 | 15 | CASSISGTSYNEQFF
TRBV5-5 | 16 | CASSSYTVRSSYEQYF
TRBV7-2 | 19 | CASSRNAARGQSPGNTIYF
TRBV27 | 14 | CASSLSRVQETQYF
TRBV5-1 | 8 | CASEGAFF
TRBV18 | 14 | CASVEQTTNYGYTF
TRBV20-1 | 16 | CSARDTQTSGTDTQYF
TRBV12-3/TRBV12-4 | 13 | CASSPQRGLQAFF
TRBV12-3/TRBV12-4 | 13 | CASSWGPIETQYF
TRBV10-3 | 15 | CAIKRSGGDDQPQHF
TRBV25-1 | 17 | CASSEYRAGGSLETQYF
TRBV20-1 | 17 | CSAARSGGYWGDTEAFF
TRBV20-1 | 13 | CSARRTGGNTIYF
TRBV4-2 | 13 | CASSPIGGAEAFF
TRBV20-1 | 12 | CSAPGRNYGYTF
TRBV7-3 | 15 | CASSFLAGRGNEQFF
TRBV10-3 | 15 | CAISEVGGFADTQYF
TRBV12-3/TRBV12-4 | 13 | CASSWEGNYGYTF
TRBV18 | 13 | CASSTGHQETQYF
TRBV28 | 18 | CASSQIPGLAGGLDIQYF
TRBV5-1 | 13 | CASSLDTTDTQYF
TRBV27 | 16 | CASSLSGVRGYNEQFF
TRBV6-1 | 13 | CASSENSSPTGYF
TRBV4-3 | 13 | CASSQDPGWQLFF
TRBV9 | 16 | CASSPRTSGRFNEQFF
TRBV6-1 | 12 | CASLGDPDTQYF
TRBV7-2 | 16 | CASSLGASGGTDTQYF
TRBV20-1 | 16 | CSAPPASGSSYNEQFF
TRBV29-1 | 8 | CSVPGPTF
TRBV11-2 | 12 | CASSLSDSPLHF
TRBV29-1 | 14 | CSVVFQKKNYGYTF
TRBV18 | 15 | CASSPPGQGRNEQFF
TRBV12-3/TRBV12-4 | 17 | CASSFSAPGGVSYEQYF
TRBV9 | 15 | CASSPSQGAPGEQFF
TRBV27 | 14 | CASSPQGGYEKLFF
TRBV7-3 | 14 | CASSSGLRTGELFF
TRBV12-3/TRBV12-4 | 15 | CASSLPAGGYYEQYF
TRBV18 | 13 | CASSPSVRETQYF
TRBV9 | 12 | CASSPHSTEAFF
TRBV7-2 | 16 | CASSPWTGSTNQPQHF
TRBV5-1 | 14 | CASSLVSTGNEQFF
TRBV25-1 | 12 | CASSESTSRYTF
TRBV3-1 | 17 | CASSQTGDIIKGDTQYF
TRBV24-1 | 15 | CATSDFSLANNEQFF
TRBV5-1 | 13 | CASSYGRENIQYF
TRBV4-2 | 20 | CASSSREGAPSRKGTDTQYF
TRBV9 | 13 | CASSGATGYGYTF
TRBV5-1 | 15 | CASSLDPRANEKLFF